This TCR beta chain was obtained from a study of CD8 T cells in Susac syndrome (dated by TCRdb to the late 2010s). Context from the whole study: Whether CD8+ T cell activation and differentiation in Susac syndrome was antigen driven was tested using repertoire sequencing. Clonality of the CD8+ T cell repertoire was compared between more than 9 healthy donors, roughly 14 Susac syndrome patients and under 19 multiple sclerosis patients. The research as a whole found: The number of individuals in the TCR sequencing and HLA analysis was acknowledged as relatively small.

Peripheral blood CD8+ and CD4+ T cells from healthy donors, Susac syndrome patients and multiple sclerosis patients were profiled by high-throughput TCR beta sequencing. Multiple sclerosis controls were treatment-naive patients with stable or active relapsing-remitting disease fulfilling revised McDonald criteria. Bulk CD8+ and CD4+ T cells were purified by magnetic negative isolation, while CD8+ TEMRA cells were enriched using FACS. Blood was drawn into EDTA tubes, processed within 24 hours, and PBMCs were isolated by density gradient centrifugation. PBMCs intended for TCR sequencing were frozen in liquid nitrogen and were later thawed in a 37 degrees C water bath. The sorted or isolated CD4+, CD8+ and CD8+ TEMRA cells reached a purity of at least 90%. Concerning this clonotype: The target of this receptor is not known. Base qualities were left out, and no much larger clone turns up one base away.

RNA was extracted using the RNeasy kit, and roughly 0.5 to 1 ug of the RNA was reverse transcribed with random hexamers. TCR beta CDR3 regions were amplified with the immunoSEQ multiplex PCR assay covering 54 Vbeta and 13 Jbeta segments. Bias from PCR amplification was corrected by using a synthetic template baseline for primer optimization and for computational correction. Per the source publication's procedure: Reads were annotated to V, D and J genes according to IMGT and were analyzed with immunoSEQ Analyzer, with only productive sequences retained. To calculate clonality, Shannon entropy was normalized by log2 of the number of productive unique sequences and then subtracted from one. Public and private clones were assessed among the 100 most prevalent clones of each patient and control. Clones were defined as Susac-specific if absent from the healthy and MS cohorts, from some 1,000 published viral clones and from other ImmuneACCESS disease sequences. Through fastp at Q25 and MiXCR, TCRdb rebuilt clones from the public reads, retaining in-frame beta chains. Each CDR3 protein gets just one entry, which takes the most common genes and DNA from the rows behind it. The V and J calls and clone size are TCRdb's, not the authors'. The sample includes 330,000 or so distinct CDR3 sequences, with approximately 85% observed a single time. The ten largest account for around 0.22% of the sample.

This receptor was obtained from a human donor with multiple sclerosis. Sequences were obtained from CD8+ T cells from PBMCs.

At the DNA level, the sequence is TGTGCCAGCAGCCTGGGACCGACTCCCTACGAGCAGTACTTC. The resulting protein is CASSLGPTPYEQYF. The chain was built from TRBV7-9 and TRBJ2-7; the D gene could be TRBD1 or TRBD2, each one agreeing over 5 bases. The CDR3 starts with the cysteine, ends with the phenylalanine, and has 14 residues. Left in the record is the CDR3 DNA by itself, 42 bases read in frame from the first base. The junction carries 13 bases between V and J, which are trimmed by 5 bases and 2 bases respectively. The germline V gene (reference sequence) supplies CDR1 SEHNR and CDR2 FQNEAQ.